This T cell receptor beta chain comes out of a study of cytomegalovirus exposure and HLA in healthy donors. Study-wide findings and caveats: In vitro, three CMV-associated chains proved specific for CMV antigens.

This clone was seen a handful of times. Its antigen remains unidentified. The germline CDR1 and CDR2 sequences are MNHEY and SMNVEV (reference sequence). This CDR3 has 15 amino acids. The ends lost 4 bases at V and 1 base at J; junction bases unmatched: 4. The data were produced by immunoSEQ multiplex PCR, yet TCRdb's version contains in-frame clones alone and is incomplete. The sample lists roughly 280,000 clones, around 85% occurring once. The chain combines TRBV27 with TRBJ2-7, with TRBD2 matching 10 bases. The source is a woman aged 18-29 years in good health and CMV-seronegative. Material for sequencing was PBMCs. The chain's CDR3 is CASSSPGLASYEQYF. The DNA of the CDR3 is TGTGCCAGCAGTTCCCCGGGACTAGCGTCCTACGAGCAGTACTTC.